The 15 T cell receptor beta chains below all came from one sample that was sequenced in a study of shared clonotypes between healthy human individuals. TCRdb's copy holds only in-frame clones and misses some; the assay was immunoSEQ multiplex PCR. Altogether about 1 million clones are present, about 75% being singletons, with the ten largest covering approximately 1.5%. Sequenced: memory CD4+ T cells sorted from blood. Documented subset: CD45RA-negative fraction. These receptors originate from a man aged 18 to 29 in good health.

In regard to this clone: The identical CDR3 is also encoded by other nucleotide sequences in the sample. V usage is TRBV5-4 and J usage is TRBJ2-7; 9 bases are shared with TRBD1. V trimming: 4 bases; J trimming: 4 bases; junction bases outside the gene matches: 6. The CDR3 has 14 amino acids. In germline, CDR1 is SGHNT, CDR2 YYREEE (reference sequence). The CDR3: CASSLPGQGYEQYF. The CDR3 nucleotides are TGTGCCAGCAGCCTGCCGGGACAGGGTTACGAGCAGTACTTC.

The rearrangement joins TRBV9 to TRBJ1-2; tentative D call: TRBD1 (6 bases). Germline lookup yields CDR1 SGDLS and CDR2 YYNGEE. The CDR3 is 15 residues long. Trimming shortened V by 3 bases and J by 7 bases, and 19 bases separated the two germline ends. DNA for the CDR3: TGTGCCAGCAGCGAGAACCCCGGACAGCTTCGTGGCTACACCTTC. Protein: CASSENPGQLRGYTF.

The CDR3 region has the DNA TGCGCCAGCTCGTCCGGGACTACATTCACAGATACGCAGTATTTT. Protein sequence: CASSSGTTFTDTQYF. This chain joins TRBV10-1 and TRBJ2-3, with 7 bases lining up with TRBD2. The CDR3 spans 15 residues. The germline CDR1 and CDR2 sequences are WNHNN and SYGVQD (reference sequence). Trimming cost V 8 bases and J 2 bases; bases outside gene matches: 10.

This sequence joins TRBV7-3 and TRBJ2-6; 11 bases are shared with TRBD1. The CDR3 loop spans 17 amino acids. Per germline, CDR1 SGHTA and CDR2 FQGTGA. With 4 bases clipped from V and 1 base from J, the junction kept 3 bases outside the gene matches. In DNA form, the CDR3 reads TGTGCCAGCAGCTCCGGGACAGGGGGATCTGGGGCCAACGTCCTGACTTTC. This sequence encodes CASSSGTGGSGANVLTF.

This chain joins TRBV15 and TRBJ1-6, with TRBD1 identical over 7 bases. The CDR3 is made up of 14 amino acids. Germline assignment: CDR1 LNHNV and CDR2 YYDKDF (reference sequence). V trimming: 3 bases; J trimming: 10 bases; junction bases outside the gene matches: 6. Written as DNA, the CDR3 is TGTGCCACCAGCAGGGGACAGATCCAATCACCCCTCCACTTT. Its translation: CATSRGQIQSPLHF.

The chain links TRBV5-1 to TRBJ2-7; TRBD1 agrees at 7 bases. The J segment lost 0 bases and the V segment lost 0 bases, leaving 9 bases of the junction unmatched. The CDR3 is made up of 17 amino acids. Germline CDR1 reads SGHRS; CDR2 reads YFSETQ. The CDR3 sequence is CASSLGLRQGSSYEQYF. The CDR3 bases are TGCGCCAGCAGCTTGGGCCTTAGACAGGGCAGCTCCTACGAGCAGTACTTC.

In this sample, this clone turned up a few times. The CDR3 bases are TGTGCCAGCAGCAGGGGACTAGAACTCTACGAGCAGTACTTC. Translated: CASSRGLELYEQYF. The J gene is TRBJ2-7, the V gene TRBV5-4, with 8 nucleotides matching TRBD2. From germline, CDR1 is SGHNT and CDR2 YYREEE (reference sequence). The CDR3 contains 14 residues. After removal of 4 bases from V and 3 bases from J, the junction contained 6 bases not matched to a gene.

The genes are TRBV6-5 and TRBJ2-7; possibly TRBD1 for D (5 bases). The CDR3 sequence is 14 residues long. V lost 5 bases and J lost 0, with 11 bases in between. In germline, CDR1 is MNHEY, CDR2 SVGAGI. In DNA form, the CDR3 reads TGTGCCAGCAGTACCCTCAGGGACTCCTACGAGCAGTACTTC. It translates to CASSTLRDSYEQYF.

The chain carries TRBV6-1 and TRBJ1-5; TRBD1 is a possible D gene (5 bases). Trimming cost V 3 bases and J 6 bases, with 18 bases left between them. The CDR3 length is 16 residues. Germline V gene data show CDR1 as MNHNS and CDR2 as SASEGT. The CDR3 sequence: CASSEVGNVGRQPQHF. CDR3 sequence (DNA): TGTGCCAGCAGTGAGGTCGGCAATGTGGGACGTCAGCCCCAGCATTTT.

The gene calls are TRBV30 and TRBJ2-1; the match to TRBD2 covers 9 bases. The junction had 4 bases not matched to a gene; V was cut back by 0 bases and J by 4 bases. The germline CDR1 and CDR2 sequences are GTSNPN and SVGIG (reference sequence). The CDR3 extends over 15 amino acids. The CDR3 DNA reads TGTGCCTGGAGTGTACGACTAGCGGAATACAATGAGCAGTTCTTC. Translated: CAWSVRLAEYNEQFF.

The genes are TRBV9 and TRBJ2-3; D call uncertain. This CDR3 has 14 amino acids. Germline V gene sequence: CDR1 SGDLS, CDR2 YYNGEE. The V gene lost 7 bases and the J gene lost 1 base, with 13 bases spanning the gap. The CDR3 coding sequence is TGTGCCAGCTCGAGAGGTCTAGGCACAGATACGCAGTATTTT. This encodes CASSRGLGTDTQYF.

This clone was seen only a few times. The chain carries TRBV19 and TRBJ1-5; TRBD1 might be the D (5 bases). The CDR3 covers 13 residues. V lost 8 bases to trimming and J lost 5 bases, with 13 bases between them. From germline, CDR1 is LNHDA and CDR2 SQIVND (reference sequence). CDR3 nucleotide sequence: TGTGCCAGTTCCAGGGCTGAGGATCAGCCCCAGCATTTT. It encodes CASSRAEDQPQHF. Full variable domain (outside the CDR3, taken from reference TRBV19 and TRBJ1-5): DGGITQSPKYLFRKEGQNVTLSCEQNLNHDAMYWYRQDPGQGLRLIYYSQIVNDFQKGDIAEGYSVSREKKESFPLTVTSAQKNPTAFYLCASSRAEDQPQHFGDGTRLSIL.

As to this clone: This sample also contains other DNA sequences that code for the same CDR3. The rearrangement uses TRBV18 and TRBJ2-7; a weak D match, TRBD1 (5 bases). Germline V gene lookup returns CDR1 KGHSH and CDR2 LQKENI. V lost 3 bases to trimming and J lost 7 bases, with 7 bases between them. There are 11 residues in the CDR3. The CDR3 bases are TGTGCCAGCTCACCCGACAGAGAGCAGTACTTC. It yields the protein CASSPDREQYF.

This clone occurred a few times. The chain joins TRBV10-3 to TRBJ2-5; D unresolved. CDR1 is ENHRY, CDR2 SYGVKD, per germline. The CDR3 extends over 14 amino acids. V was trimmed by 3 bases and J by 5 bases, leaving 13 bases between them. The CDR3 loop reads CAISDGPAGETQYF. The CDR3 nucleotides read TGTGCCATCAGTGACGGCCCTGCTGGCGAGACCCAGTACTTC.

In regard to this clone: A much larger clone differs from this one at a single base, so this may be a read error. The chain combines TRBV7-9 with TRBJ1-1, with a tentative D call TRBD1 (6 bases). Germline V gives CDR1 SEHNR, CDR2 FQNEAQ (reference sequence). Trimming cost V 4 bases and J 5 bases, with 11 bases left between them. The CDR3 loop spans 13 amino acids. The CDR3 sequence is CASSSNQGTEAFF. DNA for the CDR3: TGTGCCAGCAGCTCAAACCAGGGGACTGAAGCTTTCTTT.